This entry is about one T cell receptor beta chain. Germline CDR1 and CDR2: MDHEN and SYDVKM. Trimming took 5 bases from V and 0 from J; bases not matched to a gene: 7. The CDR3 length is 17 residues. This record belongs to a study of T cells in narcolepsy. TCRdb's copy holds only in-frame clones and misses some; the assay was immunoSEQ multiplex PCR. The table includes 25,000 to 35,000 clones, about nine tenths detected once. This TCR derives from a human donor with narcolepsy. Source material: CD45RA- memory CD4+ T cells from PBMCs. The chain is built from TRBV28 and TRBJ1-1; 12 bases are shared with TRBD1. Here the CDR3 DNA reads TGTGCCAGCAGTACGGCCGGGACAGGGGGCCTGAACACTGAAGCTTTCTTT. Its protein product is CASSTAGTGGLNTEAFF.